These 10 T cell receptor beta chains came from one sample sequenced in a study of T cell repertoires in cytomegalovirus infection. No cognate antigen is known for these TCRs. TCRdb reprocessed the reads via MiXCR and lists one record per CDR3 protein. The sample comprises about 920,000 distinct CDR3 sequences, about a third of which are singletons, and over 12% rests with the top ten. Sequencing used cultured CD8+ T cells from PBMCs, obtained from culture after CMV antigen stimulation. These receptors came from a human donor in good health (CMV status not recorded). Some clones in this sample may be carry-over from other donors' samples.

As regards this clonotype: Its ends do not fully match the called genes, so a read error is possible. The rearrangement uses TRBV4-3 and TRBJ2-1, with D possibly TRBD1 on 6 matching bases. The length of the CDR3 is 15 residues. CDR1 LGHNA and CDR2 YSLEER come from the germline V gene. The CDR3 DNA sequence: TGCGCCAGCAGCCAAGAAGGCAGGGGATACGATGAGCAGTTCTTT. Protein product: CASSQEGRGYDEQFF.

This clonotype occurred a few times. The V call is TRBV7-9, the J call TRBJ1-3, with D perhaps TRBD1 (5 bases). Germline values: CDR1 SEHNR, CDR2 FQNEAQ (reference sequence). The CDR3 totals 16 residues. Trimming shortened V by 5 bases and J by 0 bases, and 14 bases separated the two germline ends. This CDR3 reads CASSHRDFSSGNTIYF. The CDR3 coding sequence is TGTGCCAGCAGCCACCGGGACTTCTCCTCTGGAAACACCATATATTTT. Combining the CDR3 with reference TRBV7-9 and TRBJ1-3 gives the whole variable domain DTGVSQNPRHKITKRGQNVTFRCDPISEHNRLYWYRQTLGQGPEFLTYFQNEAQLEKSRLLSDRFSAERPKGSFSTLEIQRTEQGDSAMYLCASSHRDFSSGNTIYFGEGSWLTVV.

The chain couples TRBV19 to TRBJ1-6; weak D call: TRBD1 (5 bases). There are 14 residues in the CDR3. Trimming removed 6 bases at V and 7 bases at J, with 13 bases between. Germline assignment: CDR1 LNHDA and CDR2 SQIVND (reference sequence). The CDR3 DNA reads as TGTGCCAGTAGCGCGGACACCACGAATTCACCCCTCCACTTT. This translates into CASSADTTNSPLHF.

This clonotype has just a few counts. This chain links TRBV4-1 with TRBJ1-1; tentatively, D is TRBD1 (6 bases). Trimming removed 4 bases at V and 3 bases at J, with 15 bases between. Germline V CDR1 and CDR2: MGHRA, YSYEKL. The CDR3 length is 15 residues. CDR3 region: CASSPSRGRDTEAFF. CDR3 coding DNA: TGCGCCAGCAGCCCGTCCCGGGGGCGGGACACTGAAGCTTTCTTT.

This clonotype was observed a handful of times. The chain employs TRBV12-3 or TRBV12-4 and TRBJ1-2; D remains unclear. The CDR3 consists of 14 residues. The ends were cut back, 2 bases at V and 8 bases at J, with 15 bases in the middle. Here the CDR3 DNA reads TGTGCCAGCAGTTTAAGCTTAGGAATGGTGGGCTACACCTTC. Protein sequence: CASSLSLGMVGYTF.

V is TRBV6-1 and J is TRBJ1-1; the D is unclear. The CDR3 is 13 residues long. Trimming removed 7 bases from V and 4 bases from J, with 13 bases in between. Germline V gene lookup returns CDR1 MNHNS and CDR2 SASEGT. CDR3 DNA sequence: TGTGCCAGCATAGTCGGGGTAATCACTGAAGCTTTCTTT. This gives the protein CASIVGVITEAFF.

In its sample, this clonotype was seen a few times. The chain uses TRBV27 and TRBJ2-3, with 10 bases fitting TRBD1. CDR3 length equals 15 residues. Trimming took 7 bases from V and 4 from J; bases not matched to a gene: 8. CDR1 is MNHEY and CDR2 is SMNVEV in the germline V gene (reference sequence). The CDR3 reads CASKQTGGWADTQYF. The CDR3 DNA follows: TGTGCCAGCAAACAGACAGGGGGCTGGGCAGATACGCAGTATTTT.

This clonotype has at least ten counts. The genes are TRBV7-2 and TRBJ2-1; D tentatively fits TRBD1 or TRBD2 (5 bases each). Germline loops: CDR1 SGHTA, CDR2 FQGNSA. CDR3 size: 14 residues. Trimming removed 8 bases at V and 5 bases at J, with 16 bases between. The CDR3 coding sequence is TGTGCCAGCCATCCGGGACGGAGGAACAATGAGCAGTTCTTC. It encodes CASHPGRRNNEQFF.

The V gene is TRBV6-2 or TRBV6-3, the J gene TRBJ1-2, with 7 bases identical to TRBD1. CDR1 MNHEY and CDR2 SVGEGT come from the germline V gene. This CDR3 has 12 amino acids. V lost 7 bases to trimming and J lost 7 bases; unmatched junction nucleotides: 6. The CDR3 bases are TGTGCCAGCACCGGGACAGAGGTTGGCTACACCTTC. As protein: CASTGTEVGYTF.

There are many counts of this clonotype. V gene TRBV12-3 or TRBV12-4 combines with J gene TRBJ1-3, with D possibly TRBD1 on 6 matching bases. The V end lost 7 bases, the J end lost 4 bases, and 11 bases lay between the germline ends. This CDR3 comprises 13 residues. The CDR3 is CASNWTVGNTIYF. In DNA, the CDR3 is TGTGCCAGCAATTGGACAGTGGGAAACACCATATATTTT.